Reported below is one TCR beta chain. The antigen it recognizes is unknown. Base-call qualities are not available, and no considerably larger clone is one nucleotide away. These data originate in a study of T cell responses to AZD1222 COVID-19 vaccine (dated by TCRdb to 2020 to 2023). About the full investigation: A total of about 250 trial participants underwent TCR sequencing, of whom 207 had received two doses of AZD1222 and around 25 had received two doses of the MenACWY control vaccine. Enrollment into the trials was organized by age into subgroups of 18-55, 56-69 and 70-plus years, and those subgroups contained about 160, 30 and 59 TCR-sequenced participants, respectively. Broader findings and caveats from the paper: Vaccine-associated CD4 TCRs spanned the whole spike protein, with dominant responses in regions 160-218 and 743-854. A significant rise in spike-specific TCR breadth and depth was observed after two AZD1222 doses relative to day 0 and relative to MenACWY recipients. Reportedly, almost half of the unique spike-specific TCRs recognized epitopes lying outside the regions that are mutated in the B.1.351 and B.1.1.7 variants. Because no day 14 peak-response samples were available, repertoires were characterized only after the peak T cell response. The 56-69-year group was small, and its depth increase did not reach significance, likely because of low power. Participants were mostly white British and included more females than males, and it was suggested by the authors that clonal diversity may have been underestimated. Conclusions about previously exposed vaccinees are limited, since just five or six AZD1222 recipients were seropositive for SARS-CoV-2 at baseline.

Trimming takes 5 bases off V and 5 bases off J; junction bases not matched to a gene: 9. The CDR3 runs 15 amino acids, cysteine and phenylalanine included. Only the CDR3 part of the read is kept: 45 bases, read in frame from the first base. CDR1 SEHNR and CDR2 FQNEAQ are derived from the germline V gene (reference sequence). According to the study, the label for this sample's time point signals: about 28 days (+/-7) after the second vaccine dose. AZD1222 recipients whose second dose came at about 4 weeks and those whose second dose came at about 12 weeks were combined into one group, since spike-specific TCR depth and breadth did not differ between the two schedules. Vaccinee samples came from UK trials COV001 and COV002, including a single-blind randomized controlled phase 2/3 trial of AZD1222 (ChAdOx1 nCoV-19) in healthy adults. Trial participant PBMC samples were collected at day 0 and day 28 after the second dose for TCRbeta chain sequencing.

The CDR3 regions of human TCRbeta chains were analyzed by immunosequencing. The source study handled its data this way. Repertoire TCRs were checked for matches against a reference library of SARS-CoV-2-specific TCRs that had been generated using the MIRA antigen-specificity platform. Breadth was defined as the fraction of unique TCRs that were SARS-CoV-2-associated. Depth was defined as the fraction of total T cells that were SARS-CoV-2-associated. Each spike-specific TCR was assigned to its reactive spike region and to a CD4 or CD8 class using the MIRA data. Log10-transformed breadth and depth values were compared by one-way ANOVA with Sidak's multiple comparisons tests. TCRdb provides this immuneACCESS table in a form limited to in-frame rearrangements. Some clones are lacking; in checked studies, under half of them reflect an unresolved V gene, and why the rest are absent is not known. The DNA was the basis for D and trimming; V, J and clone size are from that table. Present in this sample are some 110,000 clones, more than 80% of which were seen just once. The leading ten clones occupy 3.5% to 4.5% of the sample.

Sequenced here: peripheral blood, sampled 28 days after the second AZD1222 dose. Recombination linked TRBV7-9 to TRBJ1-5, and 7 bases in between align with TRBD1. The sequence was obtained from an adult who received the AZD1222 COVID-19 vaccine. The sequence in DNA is TGTGCCAGCAGCCCCTCCGGGACAGCCCATCAGCCCCAGCATTTT. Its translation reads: CASSPSGTAHQPQHF.